The present T cell receptor (beta chain) was sequenced within a study of graft-versus-host responses after intestinal transplantation. At the level of the study: Recipients were given multivisceral, liver-intestinal, or isolated intestinal transplants. Every recipient had anti-thymocyte globulin induction and about three years of tacrolimus plus steroids.

Points from the study as a whole: The marrow of recipients harbored GvH clones, and ileum or blood showed some of them first.

Some clones are missing from TCRdb's copy, which holds only in-frame ones; the method was immunoSEQ multiplex PCR. The table includes tens of thousands of clones, approximately 84% detected once. This CDR3 is 17 amino acids long. V trimming: 0 bases; J trimming: 4 bases; junction bases outside the gene matches: 9. Germline CDR1 is SGHRS and CDR2 is YFSETQ. As concerns this clone: The target antigen is unknown.

The clonotype comes from a human donor who was the organ donor for an intestinal transplant. The chain recombines TRBV5-1 with TRBJ2-2; 7 nucleotides agree with TRBD2. The sequenced sample was unstimulated CD4+ T cells sorted from spleen or lymph node cells, obtained before transplant. CDR3: CASSLATLAEGTGELFF. CDR3 in DNA: TGCGCCAGCAGCTTGGCCACTCTAGCGGAGGGCACCGGGGAGCTGTTTTTT.